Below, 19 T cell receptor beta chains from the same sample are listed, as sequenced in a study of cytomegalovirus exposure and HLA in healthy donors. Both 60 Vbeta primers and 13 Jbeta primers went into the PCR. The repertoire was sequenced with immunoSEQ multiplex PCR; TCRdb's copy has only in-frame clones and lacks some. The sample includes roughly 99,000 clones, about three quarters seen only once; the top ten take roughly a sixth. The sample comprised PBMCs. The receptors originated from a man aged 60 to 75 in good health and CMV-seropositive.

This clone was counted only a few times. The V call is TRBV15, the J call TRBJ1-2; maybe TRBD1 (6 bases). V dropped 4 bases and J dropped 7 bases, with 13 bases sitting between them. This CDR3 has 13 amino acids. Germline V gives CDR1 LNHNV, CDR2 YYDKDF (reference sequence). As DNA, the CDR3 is TGTGCCACCAGCATCCGTACAGGGAGTGGCTACACCTTC. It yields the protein CATSIRTGSGYTF.

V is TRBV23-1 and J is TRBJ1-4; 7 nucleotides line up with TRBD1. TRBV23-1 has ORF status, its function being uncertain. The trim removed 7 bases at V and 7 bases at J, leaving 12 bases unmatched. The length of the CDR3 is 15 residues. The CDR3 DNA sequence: TGCGCCAGCACACCCGAGACAGGGAATCGTGAAAAACTGTTTTTT. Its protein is CASTPETGNREKLFF.

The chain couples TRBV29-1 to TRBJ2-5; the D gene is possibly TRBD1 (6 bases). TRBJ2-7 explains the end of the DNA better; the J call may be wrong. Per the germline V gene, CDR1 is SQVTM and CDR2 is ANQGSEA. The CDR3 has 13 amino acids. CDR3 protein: CSAQGGTPYEQYF. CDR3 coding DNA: TGCAGCGCCCAAGGGGGAACCCCCTACGAGCAGTACTTC.

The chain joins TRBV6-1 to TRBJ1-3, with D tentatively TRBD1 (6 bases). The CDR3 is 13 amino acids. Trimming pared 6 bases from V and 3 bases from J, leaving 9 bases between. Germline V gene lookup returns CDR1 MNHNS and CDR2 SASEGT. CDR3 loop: CASRQGLGNTIYF. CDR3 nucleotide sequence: TGTGCCAGCAGACAGGGCCTTGGAAACACCATATATTTT.

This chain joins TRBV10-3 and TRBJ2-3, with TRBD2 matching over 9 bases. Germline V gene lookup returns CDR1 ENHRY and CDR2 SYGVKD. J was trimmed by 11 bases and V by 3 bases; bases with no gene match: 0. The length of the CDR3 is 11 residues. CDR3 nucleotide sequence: TGTGCCATCAGTGATAGCGGGGGGCAGTATTTT. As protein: CAISDSGGQYF.

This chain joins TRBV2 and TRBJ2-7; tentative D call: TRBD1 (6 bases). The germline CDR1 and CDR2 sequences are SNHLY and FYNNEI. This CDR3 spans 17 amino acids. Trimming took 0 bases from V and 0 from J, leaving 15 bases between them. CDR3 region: CASSEALQGDTSYEQYF. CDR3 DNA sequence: TGTGCCAGCAGTGAAGCCCTCCAAGGGGACACCTCCTACGAGCAGTACTTC.

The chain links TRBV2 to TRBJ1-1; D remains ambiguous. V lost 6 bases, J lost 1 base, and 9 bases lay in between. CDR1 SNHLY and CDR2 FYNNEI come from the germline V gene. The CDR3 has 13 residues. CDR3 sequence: CASREKANTEAFF. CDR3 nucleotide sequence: TGTGCCAGCAGGGAGAAGGCGAACACTGAAGCTTTCTTT.

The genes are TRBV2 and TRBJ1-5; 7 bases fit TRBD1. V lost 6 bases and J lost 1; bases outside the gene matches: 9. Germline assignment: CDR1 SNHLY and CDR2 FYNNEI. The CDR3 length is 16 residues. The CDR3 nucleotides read TGTGCCAGCAGGGCAGGGGGAAACCCGAGCAATCAGCCCCAGCATTTT. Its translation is CASRAGGNPSNQPQHF.

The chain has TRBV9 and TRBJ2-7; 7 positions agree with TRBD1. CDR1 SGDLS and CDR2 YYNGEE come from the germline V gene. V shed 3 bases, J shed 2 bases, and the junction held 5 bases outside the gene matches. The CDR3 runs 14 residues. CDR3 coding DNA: TGTGCCAGCAGCGGCCGGGACAGCACCTACGAGCAGTACTTC. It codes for CASSGRDSTYEQYF.

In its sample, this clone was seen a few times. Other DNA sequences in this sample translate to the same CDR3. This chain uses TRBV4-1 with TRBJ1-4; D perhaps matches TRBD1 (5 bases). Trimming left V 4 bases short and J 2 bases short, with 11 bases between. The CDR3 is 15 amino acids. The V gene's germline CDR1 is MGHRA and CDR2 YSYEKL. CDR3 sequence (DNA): TGCGCCAGCAGCCTCCTGGCAGGGACTAATGAAAAACTGTTTTTT. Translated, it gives CASSLLAGTNEKLFF.

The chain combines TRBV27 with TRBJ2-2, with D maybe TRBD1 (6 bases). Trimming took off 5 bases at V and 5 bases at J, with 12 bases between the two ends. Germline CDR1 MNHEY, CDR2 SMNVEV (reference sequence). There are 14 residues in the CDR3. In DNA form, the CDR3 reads TGTGCCAGCAGTGCCTACAGGGTGACCGGGGAGCTGTTTTTT. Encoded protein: CASSAYRVTGELFF.

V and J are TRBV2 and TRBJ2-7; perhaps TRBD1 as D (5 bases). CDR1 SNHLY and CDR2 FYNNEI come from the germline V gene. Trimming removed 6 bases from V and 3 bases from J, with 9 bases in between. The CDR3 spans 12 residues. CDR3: CASRGDSYEQYF. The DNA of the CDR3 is TGTGCCAGCAGGGGTGACAGCTACGAGCAGTACTTC.

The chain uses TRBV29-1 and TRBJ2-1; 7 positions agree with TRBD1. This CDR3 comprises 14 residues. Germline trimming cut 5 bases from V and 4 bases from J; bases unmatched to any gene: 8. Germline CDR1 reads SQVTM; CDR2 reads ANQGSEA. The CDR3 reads CSVPGTVSYNEQFF. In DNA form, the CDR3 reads TGCAGCGTTCCGGGGACAGTTAGTTACAATGAGCAGTTCTTC.

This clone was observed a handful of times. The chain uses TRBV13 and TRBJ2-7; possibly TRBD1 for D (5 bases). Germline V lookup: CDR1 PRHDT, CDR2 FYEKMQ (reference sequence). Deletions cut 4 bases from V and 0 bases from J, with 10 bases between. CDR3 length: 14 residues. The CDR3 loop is CASSSDRSSYEQYF. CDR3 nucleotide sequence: TGTGCCAGCAGCTCCGACAGAAGCTCCTACGAGCAGTACTTC.

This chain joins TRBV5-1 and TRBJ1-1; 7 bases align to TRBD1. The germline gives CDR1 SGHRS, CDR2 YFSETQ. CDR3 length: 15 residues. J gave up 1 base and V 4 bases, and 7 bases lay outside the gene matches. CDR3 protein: CASSLQGPPNTEAFF. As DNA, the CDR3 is TGCGCCAGCAGCCTACAGGGGCCCCCGAACACTGAAGCTTTCTTT.

This chain's CDR3 is CASSQKDRGAQYF. CDR3 nucleotide sequence: TGCGCCAGCAGCCAAAAGGACAGGGGGGCCCAGTACTTC. This rearrangement joins TRBV4-1 to TRBJ2-5; 10 bases line up with TRBD1. The CDR3 length is 13 residues. J was trimmed by 9 bases and V by 2 bases; bases with no gene match: 3. Per the germline V gene, CDR1 is MGHRA and CDR2 is YSYEKL.

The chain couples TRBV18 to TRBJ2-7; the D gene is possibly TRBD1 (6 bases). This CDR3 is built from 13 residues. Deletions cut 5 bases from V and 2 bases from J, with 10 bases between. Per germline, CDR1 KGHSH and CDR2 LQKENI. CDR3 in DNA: TGTGCCAGCTCAACGACAGGTGCCTACGAGCAGTACTTC. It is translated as CASSTTGAYEQYF.

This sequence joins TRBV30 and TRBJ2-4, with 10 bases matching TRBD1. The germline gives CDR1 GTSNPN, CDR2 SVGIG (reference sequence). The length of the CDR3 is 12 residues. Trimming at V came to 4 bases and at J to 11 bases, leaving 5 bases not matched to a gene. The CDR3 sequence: CAWTGTGAFQYF. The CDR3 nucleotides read TGTGCCTGGACCGGGACAGGGGCGTTTCAGTACTTC.

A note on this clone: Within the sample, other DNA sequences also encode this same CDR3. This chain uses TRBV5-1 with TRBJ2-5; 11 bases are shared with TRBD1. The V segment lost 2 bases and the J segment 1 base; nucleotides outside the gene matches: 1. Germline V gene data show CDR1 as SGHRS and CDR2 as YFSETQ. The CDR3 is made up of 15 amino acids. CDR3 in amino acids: CASSFGTGGQETQYF. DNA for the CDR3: TGCGCCAGCAGCTTCGGGACAGGGGGCCAAGAGACCCAGTACTTC.